The 21 T cell receptor beta chains presented below share a single source sample, sequenced in a study. A single record per CDR3 protein comes from TCRdb applying MiXCR to the RT-PCR reads. This table has fewer than 800,000 distinct CDR3 sequences, 13% to 15% appearing once. The sequenced sample was memory CD4+ T cells from blood. The receptor set was obtained from a female donor in good health, serving as a healthy control.

This chain uses TRBV28 with TRBJ2-1, with D unresolved. V was pared by 1 base and J by 5 bases, with 6 bases between. The CDR3 consists of 13 residues. Germline assignment: CDR1 MDHEN and CDR2 SYDVKM. CDR3 in amino acids: CASSLLQDNEQFF. The CDR3 region has the DNA TGTGCCAGCAGTTTATTACAAGACAATGAGCAGTTCTTC.

There are many counts of this clonotype. This chain links TRBV6-1 with TRBJ2-5; TRBD2 matches at 12 bases. CDR3 size: 13 residues. V was clipped by 6 bases and J by 4 bases; unmatched bases: 0. Germline CDR1 and CDR2: MNHNS and SASEGT. The CDR3 loop reads CASRLAGGETQYF. For the CDR3, the DNA is TGTGCCAGCAGACTAGCGGGAGGAGAGACCCAGTACTTC.

This chain uses TRBV12-3 or TRBV12-4 with TRBJ2-2; possible D gene TRBD1, 6 bases. The CDR3 is made up of 16 amino acids. The germline V and J ends were trimmed by 6 bases and 1 base, with 15 bases remaining between them. For the CDR3, the DNA is TGTGCCAGCAGGAACCTAGGCAGGGGGAACACCGGGGAGCTGTTTTTT. Protein product: CASRNLGRGNTGELFF.

This chain uses TRBV4-2 with TRBJ1-4; 11 bases are a match to TRBD1. Germline assignment: CDR1 LGHNA and CDR2 YNFKEQ. V gave up 1 base and J gave up 8 bases; unmatched junction bases: 6. CDR3 length equals 16 residues. The CDR3 is CASSQGGQGVGEKLFF. The CDR3 DNA sequence: TGTGCCAGCAGCCAAGGGGGACAGGGGGTCGGGGAAAAACTGTTTTTT.

This clonotype was detected a few times. This rearrangement joins TRBV7-2 to TRBJ1-2, with a possible D match to TRBD1 (5 bases). The CDR3 runs 15 residues. Trimming stripped 1 base from V and 0 bases from J, with 9 bases between. CDR1 and CDR2 (germline): SGHTA, FQGNSA. CDR3 sequence (DNA): TGTGCCAGCAGCTTAGAGACGACAGCTAACTATGGCTACACCTTC. Amino acids: CASSLETTANYGYTF.

This clonotype appeared a few times. The V call is TRBV7-2, the J call TRBJ2-7; the D is unclear. Trimming cost V 5 bases and J 0 bases, with 17 bases left between them. Germline V lookup: CDR1 SGHTA, CDR2 FQGNSA. The CDR3 consists of 16 residues. As DNA, the CDR3 is TGTGCCAGCAGCCCTCTAATCTTAAGGAGCTCCTACGAGCAGTACTTC. Translating gives CASSPLILRSSYEQYF.

The table lists this clonotype with a few counts. This chain connects TRBV27 to TRBJ1-6; a possible D gene is TRBD1 (5 bases). Deletions cut 6 bases from V and 5 bases from J, with 17 bases between. The CDR3 totals 16 residues. Germline CDR1 MNHEY, CDR2 SMNVEV (reference sequence). Here the CDR3 DNA reads TGTGCCAGCAGAGCCGAACTGGACATTCATAATTCACCCCTCCACTTT. The encoded protein is CASRAELDIHNSPLHF.

This clonotype was seen at least ten times. The chain uses TRBV12-3 or TRBV12-4 and TRBJ2-2; D call uncertain. V lost 1 base and J 2 bases, leaving 8 bases between the germline ends. This CDR3 has 15 residues. This CDR3 reads CASSLGQTNTGELFF. CDR3 nucleotides: TGTGCCAGCAGTTTAGGGCAAACCAACACCGGGGAGCTGTTTTTT.

In its sample, this clonotype was seen a few times. V and J are TRBV5-5 and TRBJ1-4; the D gene is possibly TRBD1 (5 bases). The CDR3 has 15 residues. V shed 4 bases and J shed 0 bases, with 10 bases lying between them. Germline CDR1 is SGHKS and CDR2 is YYEKEE (reference sequence). CDR3 nucleotide sequence: TGTGCCAGCAGCCGTGACAGCTCAACTAATGAAAAACTGTTTTTT. Translation gives CASSRDSSTNEKLFF.

This clonotype was seen more than once but under ten times. This sequence joins TRBV5-1 and TRBJ1-1; the match to TRBD1 covers 8 bases. Germline lookup yields CDR1 SGHRS and CDR2 YFSETQ. J lost 2 bases, V lost 8 bases, and 8 bases had no gene match. The CDR3 consists of 14 residues. The CDR3 here is CARFSGGNNTEAFF. CDR3 coding DNA: TGCGCCAGGTTCTCAGGGGGCAATAACACTGAAGCTTTCTTT.

This clonotype has a handful of counts. The chain carries TRBV7-7 and TRBJ2-1, with D possibly matching TRBD2 (5 bases). This CDR3 has 15 residues. CDR1 and CDR2 (germline): SSHAT, FNYEAQ (reference sequence). The ends were cut back, 4 bases at V and 4 bases at J, with 14 bases in the middle. Here the CDR3 reads CASSSGKSMYNEQFF. The CDR3 coding sequence is TGTGCCAGCAGCTCCGGGAAAAGTATGTACAATGAGCAGTTCTTC.

The V gene is TRBV7-2, the J gene TRBJ2-1; 7 bases line up with TRBD2. The germline V gene has CDR1 SGHTA and CDR2 FQGNSA. Germline trimming cut 7 bases from V and 5 bases from J; bases unmatched to any gene: 8. The CDR3 spans 14 residues. The CDR3 DNA reads as TGTGCCAGCACCCCCATACTAGCGAACAATGAGCAGTTCTTC. Protein sequence: CASTPILANNEQFF.

Only a few counts were recorded for this clonotype. The gene calls are TRBV20-1 and TRBJ2-1; 9 bases match TRBD2. The V gene's germline CDR1 is DFQATT and CDR2 SNEGSKA (reference sequence). J was trimmed by 5 bases and V by 3 bases; bases with no gene match: 5. There are 14 residues in the CDR3. For the CDR3, the DNA is TGCAGTGCTAGTTCTAGCGGGAACAACAATGAGCAGTTCTTC. This sequence encodes CSASSSGNNNEQFF.

This clonotype turned up a few times. The chain is built from TRBV12-3 or TRBV12-4 and TRBJ1-2, with D hard to call. The CDR3 has 13 amino acids. Trimming shortened V by 5 bases and J by 8 bases, and 15 bases separated the two germline ends. The CDR3 DNA follows: TGTGCCAGCAGTATTTCCGAGCCGGGGGGCTACACCTTC. Translated: CASSISEPGGYTF.

This clonotype has more than one count but fewer than ten. V gene TRBV7-3 combines with J gene TRBJ2-1; 7 bases line up with TRBD1. V shed 3 bases and J 5 bases; nucleotides not matched to a gene: 4. Germline V gene lookup returns CDR1 SGHTA and CDR2 FQGTGA. This CDR3 is 14 amino acids long. Here the CDR3 reads CASSFGQANNEQFF. The CDR3 DNA follows: TGTGCCAGCAGCTTTGGACAGGCCAACAATGAGCAGTTCTTC.

This clonotype was detected only a few times. The gene calls are TRBV12-3 or TRBV12-4 and TRBJ2-7; 7 bases are a match to TRBD2. V lost 4 bases to trimming and J lost 2 bases; unmatched junction nucleotides: 8. CDR3 size: 15 residues. The CDR3 here is CASSSSGAPTYEQYF. Here the CDR3 DNA reads TGTGCCAGCAGTTCGAGCGGGGCCCCAACCTACGAGCAGTACTTC.

The gene calls are TRBV20-1 and TRBJ2-1, with 9 bases matching TRBD2. The V and J ends lost 1 base and 9 bases, in that order; junction bases with no gene match: 10. The CDR3 has 15 residues. Looked up from germline, CDR1 is DFQATT and CDR2 is SNEGSKA (reference sequence). CDR3 loop: CSARALAGNHPEQFF. CDR3 in DNA: TGCAGTGCTAGAGCGCTAGCGGGGAACCACCCTGAGCAGTTCTTC.

This clonotype was observed at least ten times. The V and J genes are TRBV27 and TRBJ2-7; 7 bases are shared with TRBD2. The J segment lost 1 base and the V segment lost 8 bases, leaving 20 bases of the junction unmatched. Per the germline V gene, CDR1 is MNHEY and CDR2 is SMNVEV (reference sequence). The CDR3 has 18 residues. The CDR3 here is CASGPRGLVAGESYEQYF. Here the CDR3 DNA reads TGTGCCAGCGGCCCAAGAGGATTGGTTGCGGGAGAATCCTACGAGCAGTACTTC.

With regard to this clonotype: A read error may explain this, as a much larger clone is one base away. This sequence joins TRBV10-3 and TRBJ2-7; D is undetermined. V was cut by 3 bases and J by 3 bases, with 3 bases left in between. The length of the CDR3 is 11 residues. The germline CDR1 and CDR2 sequences are ENHRY and SYGVKD. The CDR3 DNA reads as TGTGCCATCAGTGAAGACTACGAGCAGTACTTC. Amino acids: CAISEDYEQYF.

This rearrangement joins TRBV20-1 to TRBJ1-2, with TRBD1 matching over 9 bases. This CDR3 spans 15 amino acids. Germline values: CDR1 DFQATT, CDR2 SNEGSKA (reference sequence). Trimming cost V 2 bases and J 8 bases; bases outside gene matches: 12. The CDR3: CSARTLTGTGNGYTF. The CDR3 DNA sequence: TGCAGTGCTAGAACGCTTACCGGGACAGGGAACGGCTACACCTTC.

The chain links TRBV5-4 to TRBJ2-3; TRBD1 matches at 8 bases. Germline assignment: CDR1 SGHNT and CDR2 YYREEE (reference sequence). The CDR3 length is 16 residues. The ends lost 1 base at V and 5 bases at J; junction bases unmatched: 9. CDR3 in amino acids: CASSLHGQGPQDTQYF. The CDR3 nucleotides read TGTGCCAGCAGCTTGCACGGACAGGGCCCACAAGATACGCAGTATTTT.